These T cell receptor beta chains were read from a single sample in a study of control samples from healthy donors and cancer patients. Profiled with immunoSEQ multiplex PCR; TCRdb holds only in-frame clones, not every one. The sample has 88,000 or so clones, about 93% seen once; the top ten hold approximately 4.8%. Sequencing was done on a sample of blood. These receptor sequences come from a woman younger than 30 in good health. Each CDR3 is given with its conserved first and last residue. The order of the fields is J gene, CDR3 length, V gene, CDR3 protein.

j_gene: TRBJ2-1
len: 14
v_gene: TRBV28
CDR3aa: CASSFPTSGNEQFF

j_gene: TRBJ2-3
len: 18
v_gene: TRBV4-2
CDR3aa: CASSQSPLARSGTDTQYF

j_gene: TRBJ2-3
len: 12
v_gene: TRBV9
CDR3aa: CASSVRGDTQYF

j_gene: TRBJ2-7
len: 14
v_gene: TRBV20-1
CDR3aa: CSASLGRVLYEQYF

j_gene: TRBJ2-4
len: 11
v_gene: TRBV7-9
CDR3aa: CASSSGAFQYF

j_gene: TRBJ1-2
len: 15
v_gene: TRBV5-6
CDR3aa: CASMPGTGRVYGYTF

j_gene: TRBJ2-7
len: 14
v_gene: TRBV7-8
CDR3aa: CASSLGRAGDEQYF

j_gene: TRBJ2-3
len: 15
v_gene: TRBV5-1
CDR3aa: CASSLDGTSSVTQYF

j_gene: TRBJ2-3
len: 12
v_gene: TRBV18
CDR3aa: CASSRSTDTQYF

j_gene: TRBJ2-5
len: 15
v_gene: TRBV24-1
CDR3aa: CATSGAGTAIETQYF

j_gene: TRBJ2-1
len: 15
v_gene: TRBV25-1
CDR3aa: CASSDNRVTYNEQFF

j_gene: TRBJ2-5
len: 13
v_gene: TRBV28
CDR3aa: CASTPGPRETQYF

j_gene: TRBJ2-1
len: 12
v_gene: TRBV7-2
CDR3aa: CASSLTSYEQFF

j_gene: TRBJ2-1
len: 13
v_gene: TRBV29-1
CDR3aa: CSVATGNNNEQFF

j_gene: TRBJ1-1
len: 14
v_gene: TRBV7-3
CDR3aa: CASSLTGVNTEAFF

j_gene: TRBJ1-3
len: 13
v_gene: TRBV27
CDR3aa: CASKFQYGNTIYF

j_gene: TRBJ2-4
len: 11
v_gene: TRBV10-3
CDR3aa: CAISEVGIQYF